This T cell receptor (beta chain) was identified during a study of cytomegalovirus exposure and HLA in healthy donors. In this sample, this clone turned up once. The CDR3 loop spans 14 amino acids. V was trimmed by 3 bases and J by 8 bases, leaving 13 bases between them. Looked up from germline, CDR1 is KGHSH and CDR2 is LQKENI. In the PCR, 60 Vbeta and 13 Jbeta primers were used. Only in-frame clones appear in the TCRdb table, and some are missing; sequencing was by immunoSEQ multiplex PCR. Of 120,000 to 150,000 clones detected, roughly 80% appear once; the ten largest clones hold roughly 4%. This chain connects TRBV18 to TRBJ1-4; perhaps TRBD1 as D (5 bases). This receptor was taken from a middle-aged woman in good health and CMV-seropositive. Sequencing was carried out using PBMCs. The CDR3 loop reads CASSPSRVTEKLFF. The CDR3 nucleotides are TGTGCCAGCTCACCCAGCAGGGTTACGGAAAAACTGTTTTTT. Full variable domain (outside the CDR3, taken from reference TRBV18 and TRBJ1-4): NAGVMQNPRHLVRRRGQEARLRCSPMKGHSHVYWYRQLPEEGLKFMVYLQKENIIDESGMPKERFSAEFPKEGPSILRIQQVVRGDSAAYFCASSPSRVTEKLFFGSGTQLSVL.